The 29 T cell receptor beta chains below were found in one sample sequenced in a study of vaccination effects on CD4 cells after COVID-19. These receptors' antigens are unknown. Generated by immunoSEQ multiplex PCR, the TCRdb table keeps only in-frame clones and is missing some. The sample has approximately 87,000 clones, roughly four fifths seen once. Sequencing was preceded by expansion of antigen-specific CD4+ T cells with viral peptide pools in the ViraFEST assay. At the end of about ten days of culture, CD4+ T cells were isolated. Sample: CD4+ T cells from PBMCs cultured with HCoV-229E spike peptides, taken before COVID-19 vaccination. Receptors were obtained from a human donor who received a COVID-19 vaccine.

This chain uses TRBV4-3 with TRBJ1-4; weak D call: TRBD1 (5 bases). Germline V gives CDR1 LGHNA, CDR2 YSLEER. The CDR3 is 15 amino acids. V was shortened by 0 bases and J by 10 bases, with 15 bases between the two germline ends. CDR3 DNA: TGCGCCAGCAGCCAAGAGGGGGGGAACGTTGGAAAACTGTTTTTT. It codes for CASSQEGGNVGKLFF.

The chain uses TRBV29-1 and TRBJ2-3; 7 positions match TRBD2. Germline V lookup: CDR1 SQVTM, CDR2 ANQGSEA. The CDR3 is 14 residues long. The junction had 9 bases not matched to a gene; V was cut back by 7 bases and J by 2 bases. The CDR3 DNA sequence: TGCAGCGATTCTTGGGGGGGGACCACAGATACGCAGTATTTT. Amino acid sequence: CSDSWGGTTDTQYF.

This clone was found a few times. The chain links TRBV23-1 to TRBJ2-2; 9 nucleotides align to TRBD1. TRBV23-1 is an open reading frame, and its role is uncertain. J lost 3 bases, V lost 5 bases, and 4 bases had no gene match. The CDR3 length is 15 residues. CDR3 DNA sequence: TGCGCCAGCAGTGGACAGGGGAATGACACCGGGGAGCTGTTTTTT. This sequence encodes CASSGQGNDTGELFF.

Only one count was recorded for this clone. This rearrangement joins TRBV30 to TRBJ2-1, with D possibly being TRBD2 (7 bases). The CDR3 contains 14 residues. Per the germline V gene, CDR1 is GTSNPN and CDR2 is SVGIG (reference sequence). The V end was cut by 3 bases, the J end by 2 bases, with 11 bases between. The CDR3 DNA sequence: TGTGCCTGGAGAAGGGGGGGCCCCTACAATGAGCAGTTCTTC. Its translation is CAWRRGGPYNEQFF.

V gene TRBV3-1 (or the pseudogene TRBV3-2) combines with J gene TRBJ2-1; D remains ambiguous. Deletions cut 1 base from V and 8 bases from J, with 6 bases between. CDR3 length: 12 residues. Germline V lookup: CDR1 LGHDT, CDR2 YNNKEL (reference sequence). The CDR3 spells CASSQVQHEQFF. CDR3 DNA: TGTGCCAGCAGCCAAGTTCAGCATGAGCAGTTCTTC.

Concerning this clone: This specimen includes other DNA sequences encoding the same CDR3. The V gene is TRBV11-2, the J gene TRBJ2-5; 7 bases match TRBD1. There are 14 residues in the CDR3. CDR1 is SGHAT, CDR2 FQNNGV, per germline. V lost 5 bases and J lost 2; bases outside the gene matches: 5. CDR3 coding DNA: TGTGCCAGCAGCCGGGGACAGCTGCAAGAGACCCAGTACTTC. Translating it yields CASSRGQLQETQYF.

The chain employs TRBV6-2 or TRBV6-3 and TRBJ1-1, with 7 bases matching TRBD1. The junction had 2 bases not matched to a gene; V was cut back by 2 bases and J by 5 bases. The germline V gene encodes CDR1 MNHEY and CDR2 SVGEGT. CDR3 length: 13 residues. The CDR3: CASSYRGQTEAFF. The CDR3 DNA reads TGTGCCAGCAGTTACAGGGGGCAGACTGAAGCTTTCTTT.

The chain combines TRBV7-5 with TRBJ1-5; TRBD1 is taken as the D call from the table, unchecked against the DNA. TRBV7-5 is given as a pseudogene. This CDR3 contains 16 residues. The CDR3 here is CARSLPPRLYNQPQHF. For the CDR3, the DNA is TGTGCCAGAAGCTTACCCCCCAGGCTTTACAATCAGCCCCAGCATTTT.

V and J are TRBV5-1 and TRBJ2-6; D tentatively reads TRBD1 or TRBD2 (5 bases each). The CDR3 totals 15 residues. V lost 2 bases to trimming and J lost 1 base, with 7 bases between them. The germline V gene encodes CDR1 SGHRS and CDR2 YFSETQ. In DNA, the CDR3 is TGCGCCAGCAGCTTAGGGGAGTCTGGGGCCAACGTCCTGACTTTC. It yields the protein CASSLGESGANVLTF.

This chain uses TRBV6-5 with TRBJ1-2, with 7 nucleotides matching TRBD1. The length of the CDR3 is 15 residues. J gave up 4 bases and V 6 bases, and 11 bases lay outside the gene matches. Germline V lookup: CDR1 MNHEY, CDR2 SVGAGI. This CDR3 reads CASRRTGQATYGYTF. The CDR3 bases are TGTGCCAGCAGAAGGACAGGACAAGCCACCTATGGCTACACCTTC.

The chain uses TRBV30 and TRBJ1-2, with D unresolved. The CDR3 extends over 14 amino acids. The V and J ends lost 3 bases and 2 bases respectively, with 13 bases between them. Germline V CDR1 and CDR2: GTSNPN, SVGIG (reference sequence). The CDR3 sequence is CAWSSQSGNYGYTF. The CDR3 bases are TGTGCCTGGAGCTCCCAGTCCGGAAACTATGGCTACACCTTC. Filled out from reference TRBV30 and TRBJ1-2, the complete variable domain reads SQTIHQWPATLVQPVGSPLSLECTVEGTSNPNLYWYRQAAGRGLQLLFYSVGIGQISSEVPQNLSASRPQDRQFILSSKKLLLSDSGFYLCAWSSQSGNYGYTFGSGTRLTVV.

V gene TRBV7-3 combines with J gene TRBJ2-6; D unclear. Germline CDR1 SGHTA, CDR2 FQGTGA. V gave up 7 bases and J gave up 0 bases, with 4 bases separating them. The CDR3 spans 13 residues. This CDR3 reads CASTLSGANVLTF. CDR3 DNA sequence: TGTGCCAGCACCCTCTCTGGGGCCAACGTCCTGACTTTC.

The V and J genes are TRBV29-1 and TRBJ2-5, with D tentatively TRBD1 (7 bases). The CDR3 runs to 12 residues. Trimming took 5 bases from V and 5 from J, leaving 12 bases between them. Germline CDR1 SQVTM, CDR2 ANQGSEA. CDR3 amino acids: CSVLSGGETQYF. The CDR3 bases are TGCAGCGTTCTTTCAGGGGGGGAGACCCAGTACTTC.

The gene calls are TRBV18 and TRBJ2-1; D is perhaps TRBD2 (7 bases). CDR1 is KGHSH, CDR2 LQKENI, per germline. There are 18 residues in the CDR3. Trimming took 4 bases from V and 7 from J, leaving 26 bases between them. CDR3 residues: CASSQKKSLPGGGNEQFF. CDR3 nucleotides: TGTGCCAGCTCACAAAAAAAATCCCTTCCGGGGGGCGGAAATGAGCAGTTCTTC.

The chain couples TRBV6-4 to TRBJ1-2; D call uncertain. The V gene's germline CDR1 is MRHNA and CDR2 SNTAGT. The CDR3 runs to 11 residues. V gave up 0 bases and J gave up 8 bases, with 4 bases separating them. The CDR3 loop is CASSDSIGYTF. CDR3 nucleotide sequence: TGTGCCAGCAGTGACTCGATCGGCTACACCTTC.

The rearrangement uses TRBV6-1 and TRBJ1-3; maybe TRBD1 (5 bases). CDR1 MNHNS and CDR2 SASEGT come from the germline V gene. Trimming took 3 bases from V and 0 from J, leaving 15 bases between them. CDR3 size: 17 residues. CDR3 nucleotides: TGTGCCAGCAGTGACGGGGGTAGAGCCAGCTCTGGAAACACCATATATTTT. Translated, it gives CASSDGGRASSGNTIYF.

The rearrangement uses TRBV18 and TRBJ1-3; TRBD1 might be the D (5 bases). CDR1 is KGHSH and CDR2 is LQKENI in the germline V gene. This CDR3 comprises 16 residues. Deletions cut 3 bases from V and 0 bases from J, with 12 bases between. The CDR3 is CASSPLNRSSGNTIYF. The CDR3 DNA is TGTGCCAGCTCACCCTTAAACAGGAGCTCTGGAAACACCATATATTTT.

The CDR3 DNA sequence: TGTGCCTGGAGCGCGACAGGCAACACTGAAGCTTTCTTT. This gives the protein CAWSATGNTEAFF. This sequence joins TRBV30 and TRBJ1-1; possibly TRBD1 for D (6 bases). The CDR3 is 13 residues long. The V end was cut by 3 bases, the J end by 2 bases, with 10 bases between. Germline assignment: CDR1 GTSNPN and CDR2 SVGIG (reference sequence).

The chain employs TRBV7-8 and TRBJ2-2, with D perhaps TRBD1 (6 bases). V dropped 5 bases and J dropped 7 bases, with 11 bases sitting between them. Germline lookup yields CDR1 SGHVS and CDR2 FQNEAQ. CDR3 length: 13 residues. The CDR3 region has the DNA TGTGCCAGCAGCGCAGACAGGCACGGGGAGCTGTTTTTT. Amino acid sequence: CASSADRHGELFF.

The gene calls are TRBV7-2 and TRBJ2-1; 10 nucleotides align to TRBD2. J gave up 6 bases and V 6 bases, and 5 bases lay outside the gene matches. The CDR3 has 14 amino acids. The germline gives CDR1 SGHTA, CDR2 FQGNSA. CDR3 protein: CASRPGTSANEQFF. DNA for the CDR3: TGTGCCAGCAGGCCCGGGACTAGCGCCAATGAGCAGTTCTTC.

This chain uses TRBV6-5 with TRBJ1-4; D call uncertain. Germline lookup yields CDR1 MNHEY and CDR2 SVGAGI. Trimming removed 3 bases from V and 8 bases from J, with 13 bases in between. CDR3 length equals 14 residues. The CDR3 loop is CASSYAEGREKLFF. CDR3 bases: TGTGCCAGCAGTTATGCGGAAGGTCGAGAAAAACTGTTTTTT.

This clone turned up a few times. This chain joins TRBV18 and TRBJ2-2, with TRBD1 matching over 7 bases. Germline CDR1 is KGHSH and CDR2 is LQKENI. Trimming removed 6 bases from V and 0 bases from J; junction bases left unmatched: 10. This CDR3 comprises 17 residues. CDR3 coding DNA: TGTGCCAGCTCTCAATACGACAGGGCTTCGAACACCGGGGAGCTGTTTTTT. This translates into CASSQYDRASNTGELFF.

The rearrangement links TRBV28 to TRBJ2-1; 7 bases are shared with TRBD2. The J segment lost 1 base and the V segment lost 4 bases, leaving 7 bases of the junction unmatched. CDR3 length equals 16 residues. The germline V gene encodes CDR1 MDHEN and CDR2 SYDVKM. The CDR3 region is CASSSRLAGSYNEQFF. CDR3 in DNA: TGTGCCAGCAGTTCTCGACTAGCCGGGTCCTACAATGAGCAGTTCTTC.

This chain connects TRBV5-1 to TRBJ1-1, with D possibly being TRBD1 (5 bases). CDR1 SGHRS and CDR2 YFSETQ come from the germline V gene. Between the trimmed V and J ends, which lost 4 bases and 4 bases, there was a span of 11 bases. This CDR3 comprises 13 residues. The CDR3, as DNA: TGCGCCAGCAGCCCAGGGACTTCCACTGAAGCTTTCTTT. Translating it yields CASSPGTSTEAFF.

V is TRBV6-2 or TRBV6-3 and J is TRBJ2-3; a possible D gene is TRBD2 (7 bases). Germline assignment: CDR1 MNHEY and CDR2 SVGEGT. V was shortened by 5 bases and J by 6 bases, with 18 bases between the two germline ends. This CDR3 spans 15 amino acids. The CDR3: CASSPWSGGADTQYF. As DNA, the CDR3 is TGTGCCAGCAGTCCCTGGAGTGGGGGGGCGGATACGCAGTATTTT.

The J gene is TRBJ2-2, the V gene TRBV19; 10 bases fit TRBD1. Germline CDR1 is LNHDA and CDR2 is SQIVND (reference sequence). The CDR3 loop spans 15 amino acids. J gave up 4 bases and V 7 bases, and 6 bases lay outside the gene matches. CDR3 protein: CASIKDRGSTGELFF. DNA for the CDR3: TGTGCCAGTATCAAGGACAGGGGGAGCACCGGGGAGCTGTTTTTT.

This clone was recorded a few times. The J gene is TRBJ1-1, the V gene TRBV10-3; D is uncertain. The length of the CDR3 is 11 residues. Trimming cost V 7 bases and J 4 bases, with 7 bases left between them. Germline assignment: CDR1 ENHRY and CDR2 SYGVKD. This chain's CDR3 is CAIKQGTEAFF. CDR3 coding DNA: TGTGCCATCAAGCAAGGCACTGAAGCTTTCTTT.

The chain has TRBV28 and TRBJ2-7, with 7 bases identical to TRBD2. V dropped 5 bases and J dropped 3; count of bases not matched to a gene: 4. There are 13 residues in the CDR3. CDR1 and CDR2 from the germline V gene are MDHEN and SYDVKM. For the CDR3, the DNA is TGTGCCAGCAGTGCGAGGACTAGCTACGAGCAGTACGTC. Translated: CASSARTSYEQYV.

The rearrangement uses TRBV5-1 and TRBJ1-3; 8 nucleotides align to TRBD1. The CDR3 totals 16 residues. The trim removed 1 base at V and 0 bases at J, leaving 3 bases unmatched. Germline CDR1 and CDR2: SGHRS and YFSETQ. CDR3 protein: CASSLKTGVSGNTIYF. The CDR3 DNA sequence: TGCGCCAGCAGCTTGAAGACAGGGGTCTCTGGAAACACCATATATTTT.